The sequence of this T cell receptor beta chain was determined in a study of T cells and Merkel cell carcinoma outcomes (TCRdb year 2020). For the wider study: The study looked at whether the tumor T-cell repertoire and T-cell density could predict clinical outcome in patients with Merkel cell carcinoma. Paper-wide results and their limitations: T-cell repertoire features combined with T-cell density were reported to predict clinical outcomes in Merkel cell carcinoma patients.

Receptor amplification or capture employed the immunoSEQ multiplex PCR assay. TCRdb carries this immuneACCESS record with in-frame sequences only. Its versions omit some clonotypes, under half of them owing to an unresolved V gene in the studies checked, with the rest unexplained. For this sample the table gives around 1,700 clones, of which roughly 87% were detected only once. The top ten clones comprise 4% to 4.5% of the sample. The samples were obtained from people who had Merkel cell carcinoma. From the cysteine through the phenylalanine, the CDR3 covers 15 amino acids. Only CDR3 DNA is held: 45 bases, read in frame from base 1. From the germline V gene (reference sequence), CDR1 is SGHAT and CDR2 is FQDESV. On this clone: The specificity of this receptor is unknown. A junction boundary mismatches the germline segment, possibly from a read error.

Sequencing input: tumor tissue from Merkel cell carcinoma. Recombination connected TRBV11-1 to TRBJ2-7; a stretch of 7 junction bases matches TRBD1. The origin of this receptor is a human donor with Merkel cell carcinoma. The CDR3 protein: CASSLDRSPSYEQYF. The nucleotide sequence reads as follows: TGTGCTAGCAGCCTGGACAGGTCACCCTCCTACGAGCAGTACTTC.